Shown below are 29 T cell receptor beta chains from a single sample sequenced in a study of beta chain features in type 1 diabetes. Study-wide points: Type 1 diabetes patients showed a moderate but significant shortening of TCRB CDR3s in all four CD4+ subsets.

Expressed TCRB transcripts were sequenced because the entire RNA isolate underwent reverse transcription. The method was immunoSEQ multiplex PCR; TCRdb's version includes in-frame clones alone and lacks a portion of them. Here the sample spans more than 250,000 clones, roughly 21% being singletons. Antigens of these TCRs are unknown. The sequenced sample was naive CD4+ T cells from blood. The receptor source for this set is a woman in her forties with type 1 diabetes.

The chain carries TRBV5-1 and TRBJ1-1; a possible D gene is TRBD1 (5 bases). Germline V lookup: CDR1 SGHRS, CDR2 YFSETQ. This CDR3 contains 13 residues. V was pared by 4 bases and J by 5 bases, with 12 bases between. This chain's CDR3 is CASSQGVDTEAFF. The CDR3, as DNA: TGCGCCAGCAGCCAGGGCGTGGATACTGAAGCTTTCTTT.

This clone came up a few times. As DNA, the CDR3 is TGTGCCATTGCTCCGGGACAGAGAGCCTACGAGCAGTACTTC. Amino acid sequence: CAIAPGQRAYEQYF. The genes are TRBV10-3 and TRBJ2-7; 7 nucleotides agree with TRBD1. V gave up 9 bases and J gave up 2 bases; unmatched junction bases: 10. The germline V gene encodes CDR1 ENHRY and CDR2 SYGVKD. The CDR3 length is 14 residues.

V gene TRBV5-4 combines with J gene TRBJ1-2; tentatively, D is TRBD1 (5 bases). Trimming left V 6 bases short and J 8 bases short, with 17 bases between. Germline V gene sequence: CDR1 SGHNT, CDR2 YYREEE (reference sequence). This CDR3 spans 13 amino acids. This CDR3 reads CASTTGEGIGYTF. The CDR3 DNA follows: TGTGCCAGCACCACGGGGGAGGGGATCGGCTACACCTTC.

The chain employs TRBV2 and TRBJ2-7; 8 bases are a match to TRBD2. Germline CDR1 SNHLY, CDR2 FYNNEI. The trim removed 7 bases at V and 0 bases at J, leaving 8 bases unmatched. This CDR3 spans 15 amino acids. The CDR3 sequence: CASIRASGPSYEQYF. The CDR3 DNA sequence: TGTGCCAGCATCCGCGCTAGCGGGCCCTCCTACGAGCAGTACTTC.

V usage is TRBV29-1 and J usage is TRBJ1-2, with a weak D call TRBD1 (6 bases). Germline lookup yields CDR1 SQVTM and CDR2 ANQGSEA. There are 13 residues in the CDR3. V was pared by 4 bases and J by 8 bases, with 17 bases between. The CDR3 here is CSVGTEHLRGYTF. The CDR3, as DNA: TGCAGCGTTGGGACAGAACACTTGAGGGGCTACACCTTC.

This clone was observed a handful of times. The V and J genes are TRBV7-3 and TRBJ1-1; D unclear. V was cut by 5 bases and J by 7 bases, with 14 bases left in between. From germline, CDR1 is SGHTA and CDR2 FQGTGA. The CDR3 is made up of 13 amino acids. DNA for the CDR3: TGTGCCAGCAGCCGACCGGGTTCTCGTGAAGCTTTCTTT. Translation: CASSRPGSREAFF.

The gene calls are TRBV28 and TRBJ2-3; perhaps TRBD1 as D (5 bases). This CDR3 contains 15 residues. CDR1 is MDHEN and CDR2 is SYDVKM in the germline V gene. V dropped 2 bases and J dropped 2 bases, with 11 bases sitting between them. CDR3 in amino acids: CASSLRGGYTDTQYF. CDR3 nucleotide sequence: TGTGCCAGCAGTTTAAGGGGCGGATACACAGATACGCAGTATTTT.

This clone has just a few counts. The V and J genes are TRBV9 and TRBJ1-6; no firm D call. Trimming removed 0 bases from V and 7 bases from J, with 5 bases in between. This CDR3 is built from 13 residues. Germline V gene sequence: CDR1 SGDLS, CDR2 YYNGEE. The CDR3 is CASSVGENSPLHF. CDR3 DNA: TGTGCCAGCAGCGTAGGTGAGAATTCACCCCTCCACTTT.

The chain is built from TRBV4-3 and TRBJ2-7; the match to TRBD2 covers 13 bases. CDR3 size: 17 residues. V lost 0 bases, J lost 3 bases, and 5 bases stayed unmatched. Germline CDR1 LGHNA, CDR2 YSLEER. In DNA, the CDR3 is TGCGCCAGCAGCCAAGAAGGGGGACTAGCGGGATTCTACGAGCAGTACTTC. As protein: CASSQEGGLAGFYEQYF.

This clone occurred a few times. The rearrangement links TRBV7-8 to TRBJ2-1; 10 bases are shared with TRBD2. After removal of 5 bases from V and 8 bases from J, the junction contained 24 bases not matched to a gene. The CDR3 totals 20 residues. The germline V gene has CDR1 SGHVS and CDR2 FQNEAQ. The CDR3 coding sequence is TGTGCCAGCAGCCTGGTTATGCGGTTCCCTAGCGGGAGTGGAGGGCATGAGCAGTTCTTC. Translated, it gives CASSLVMRFPSGSGGHEQFF.

This clone was counted between two and nine times. The chain has TRBV15 and TRBJ1-4, with unresolved D. Germline V gene lookup returns CDR1 LNHNV and CDR2 YYDKDF (reference sequence). The CDR3 is made up of 13 amino acids. Trimming removed 0 bases from V and 8 bases from J, with 7 bases in between. The CDR3 DNA is TGTGCCACCAGCAGAGATCGAGGGGAAAAACTGTTTTTT. It translates to CATSRDRGEKLFF.

The J gene is TRBJ2-3, the V gene TRBV7-2; 11 bases agree with TRBD2. Trimming at V came to 5 bases and at J to 8 bases, leaving 12 bases not matched to a gene. This CDR3 has 16 amino acids. CDR1 is SGHTA and CDR2 is FQGNSA in the germline V gene. The CDR3 sequence: CASSRGTSGSDGTQYF. DNA of the CDR3: TGTGCCAGCAGCCGCGGGACTAGCGGCTCGGACGGTACGCAGTATTTT.

This clone came up a few times. The chain combines TRBV4-3 with TRBJ2-7, with D unresolved. The ends were cut back, 8 bases at V and 4 bases at J, with 18 bases in the middle. There are 14 residues in the CDR3. Germline V CDR1 and CDR2: LGHNA, YSLEER. CDR3 nucleotides: TGCGCCAGCCTTGAAGGTGGGCCGAATTACGAGCAGTACTTC. This codes for CASLEGGPNYEQYF.

The J gene is TRBJ2-7, the V gene TRBV30; the match to TRBD1 covers 7 bases. V shed 0 bases and J 2 bases; nucleotides not matched to a gene: 7. The germline gives CDR1 GTSNPN, CDR2 SVGIG (reference sequence). CDR3 length equals 15 residues. The CDR3 DNA follows: TGTGCCTGGAGTGTAGGGGGCCTTAACCCCTACGAGCAGTACTTC. The encoded protein is CAWSVGGLNPYEQYF.

The V gene is TRBV5-1, the J gene TRBJ2-2; D remains unclear. The germline CDR1 and CDR2 sequences are SGHRS and YFSETQ. CDR3 length equals 14 residues. V was trimmed by 4 bases and J by 2 bases, leaving 9 bases between them. The CDR3 region has the DNA TGCGCCAGCAGCCTGGAACAAAACACCGGGGAGCTGTTTTTT. Residues: CASSLEQNTGELFF. Based on the CDR3 plus reference TRBV5-1 and TRBJ2-2, the full variable domain is KAGVTQTPRYLIKTRGQQVTLSCSPISGHRSVSWYQQTPGQGLQFLFEYFSETQRNKGNFPGRFSGRQFSNSRSEMNVSTLELGDSALYLCASSLEQNTGELFFGEGSRLTVL.

There are a few counts of this clone. The chain employs TRBV4-2 and TRBJ1-3; 9 bases align to TRBD1. Germline V lookup: CDR1 LGHNA, CDR2 YNFKEQ. The V segment lost 3 bases and the J segment 4 bases; nucleotides outside the gene matches: 7. This CDR3 has 16 residues. In DNA, the CDR3 is TGTGCCAGCAGCCACTACAGGGGGCGCGGGGGAAACACCATATATTTT. Its translation: CASSHYRGRGGNTIYF.

The table lists this clone with a few counts. This rearrangement joins TRBV28 to TRBJ2-1, with TRBD1 as a possible D gene (6 bases). This CDR3 has 13 residues. From germline, CDR1 is MDHEN and CDR2 SYDVKM. The germline V and J ends were trimmed by 10 bases and 5 bases, with 15 bases remaining between them. CDR3 bases: TGTGCCACTTACCGGGACAAGAACAATGAGCAGTTCTTC. Protein: CATYRDKNNEQFF. The full variable domain, its missing parts supplied by reference TRBV28 and TRBJ2-1, is DVKVTQSSRYLVKRTGEKVFLECVQDMDHENMFWYRQDPGLGLRLIYFSYDVKMKEKGDIPEGYSVSREKKERFSLILESASTNQTSMYLCATYRDKNNEQFFGPGTRLTVL.

The chain is built from TRBV7-2 and TRBJ2-7; D possibly corresponds to TRBD2 (6 bases). This CDR3 contains 16 residues. Germline V CDR1 and CDR2: SGHTA, FQGNSA. V was shortened by 2 bases and J by 6 bases, with 20 bases between the two germline ends. The CDR3 protein is CASSLTIAAPRVEQYF. CDR3 bases: TGTGCCAGCAGCTTAACGATAGCGGCTCCCCGGGTCGAGCAGTACTTC.

This chain connects TRBV18 to TRBJ2-3; TRBD2 might be the D (6 bases). The germline gives CDR1 KGHSH, CDR2 LQKENI. The germline V and J ends were trimmed by 3 bases and 0 bases, with 13 bases remaining between them. This CDR3 has 16 amino acids. This CDR3 is CASSPPGGLSTDTQYF. For the CDR3, the DNA is TGTGCCAGCTCACCCCCAGGAGGGCTTAGCACAGATACGCAGTATTTT.

V and J are TRBV14 and TRBJ2-2; weak D call: TRBD2 (6 bases). Germline-derived CDR1 and CDR2 are SGHDN and FVKESK. The CDR3 length is 17 residues. Deletions cut 0 bases from V and 0 bases from J, with 11 bases between. The CDR3 region has the DNA TGTGCCAGCAGCCAAGATCGCGGGACTTCGAACACCGGGGAGCTGTTTTTT. Translation: CASSQDRGTSNTGELFF.

V is TRBV7-3 and J is TRBJ2-2, with a tentative D call TRBD1 (5 bases). Germline-derived CDR1 and CDR2 are SGHTA and FQGTGA. Trimming shortened V by 5 bases and J by 7 bases, and 11 bases separated the two germline ends. CDR3 length equals 13 residues. The CDR3 region is CASSPGQDGELFF. In DNA, the CDR3 is TGTGCCAGCAGCCCAGGGCAGGACGGGGAGCTGTTTTTT.

This clone was observed a handful of times. The chain has TRBV5-1 and TRBJ2-7; D call uncertain. V gave up 4 bases and J gave up 0 bases, with 8 bases separating them. Germline V CDR1 and CDR2: SGHRS, YFSETQ. The CDR3 length is 13 residues. CDR3 loop: CASSGQASYEQYF. In DNA form, the CDR3 reads TGCGCCAGCAGCGGCCAGGCCTCCTACGAGCAGTACTTC.

The sample holds a few counts of this clone. The chain combines TRBV19 with TRBJ1-2, with 7 bases matching TRBD1. V was pared by 5 bases and J by 4 bases, with 13 bases of the junction left unmatched. CDR1 LNHDA and CDR2 SQIVND come from the germline V gene (reference sequence). CDR3 length equals 16 residues. CDR3 sequence: CASSSRTGHRSYGYTF. DNA for the CDR3: TGTGCCAGTAGTTCAAGGACAGGCCATAGGAGCTATGGCTACACCTTC. The complete variable domain, with remaining parts taken from reference TRBV19 and TRBJ1-2, reads DGGITQSPKYLFRKEGQNVTLSCEQNLNHDAMYWYRQDPGQGLRLIYYSQIVNDFQKGDIAEGYSVSREKKESFPLTVTSAQKNPTAFYLCASSSRTGHRSYGYTFGSGTRLTVV.

The CDR3: CACLDRTSGRTQYF. As DNA, the CDR3 is TGTGCCTGCCTTGACAGGACGTCAGGGAGGACCCAGTACTTC. This sequence joins TRBV30 and TRBJ2-5, with D maybe TRBD1 (6 bases). This CDR3 spans 14 amino acids. Germline V gives CDR1 GTSNPN, CDR2 SVGIG (reference sequence). The ends were cut back, 6 bases at V and 7 bases at J, with 21 bases in the middle.

In its sample, this clone was seen a few times. The chain combines TRBV28 with TRBJ2-7, with 8 bases fitting TRBD1. Trimming took 5 bases from V and 8 from J; bases not matched to a gene: 14. This CDR3 contains 15 residues. Germline CDR1 and CDR2: MDHEN and SYDVKM. CDR3 in DNA: TGTGCCAGCAGTGCCTGGGACAGGCCCCTCTTGCAGCAGTACTTC. It specifies CASSAWDRPLLQQYF.

The chain has TRBV5-1 and TRBJ1-1, with 10 nucleotides matching TRBD1. V lost 3 bases, J lost 11 bases, and 13 bases stayed unmatched. CDR1 is SGHRS, CDR2 YFSETQ, per germline. This CDR3 region has 15 residues. The CDR3 reads CASSSTDRGQSGAFF. CDR3 sequence (DNA): TGCGCCAGCAGCTCGACCGACAGGGGGCAAAGTGGGGCTTTCTTT.

The genes are TRBV5-1 and TRBJ2-1; a weak D match, TRBD2 (6 bases). From germline, CDR1 is SGHRS and CDR2 YFSETQ. This CDR3 spans 17 amino acids. V gave up 4 bases and J gave up 4 bases, with 21 bases separating them. CDR3 nucleotide sequence: TGCGCCAGCAGCCACTATAACGGGGCGGGAACTTACAATGAGCAGTTCTTC. Protein sequence: CASSHYNGAGTYNEQFF.

There are a few counts of this clone. The CDR3 is CASRGEAYEQYF. The CDR3 bases are TGTGCCAGCAGAGGGGAGGCCTACGAGCAGTACTTC. The gene calls are TRBV2 and TRBJ2-7, with D possibly being TRBD2 (6 bases). The CDR3 spans 12 residues. Germline assignment: CDR1 SNHLY and CDR2 FYNNEI. Trimming shortened V by 6 bases and J by 2 bases, and 8 bases separated the two germline ends.

This clone was seen a single time. This chain uses TRBV6-5 with TRBJ1-2; D not resolved. Germline lookup yields CDR1 MNHEY and CDR2 SVGAGI. Trimming shortened V by 6 bases and J by 2 bases, and 10 bases separated the two germline ends. This CDR3 spans 13 amino acids. CDR3 amino acids: CASSPQVNYGYTF. CDR3 nucleotides: TGTGCCAGCAGCCCTCAGGTCAACTATGGCTACACCTTC.